This T cell receptor (beta chain) was documented in a study of vaccination effects on CD4 cells after COVID-19. TCRdb's table, derived via immunoSEQ multiplex PCR, lists solely in-frame clones and lacks some. The sample consists of around 30,000 clones, around 70% of them appearing once. Peptide-pool stimulation followed by sequencing identified expanded antigen-specific CD4+ clonotypes in the ViraFEST assay. Investigators separated out CD4+ T cells once 10 days of culture had passed. A density of roughly 2 million PBMC per well was used; these cells were cultured with roughly 10 IU/ml IL-2 and roughly 9.5 ug/ml peptides. Overall study findings and caveats: Late post-vaccination, clones induced by infection and those induced by vaccine underwent marked clonal contraction. Recruitment yielded few convalescent patients, and the study had no early post-infection timepoints.

Remarks on this clone: Its target is unknown.

V dropped 3 bases and J dropped 6; count of bases not matched to a gene: 8. This CDR3 is built from 15 residues. Germline-derived CDR1 and CDR2 are LGHNA and YNFKEQ. The sample consisted of CD4+ T cells from PBMCs cultured with HCoV-229E spike peptides, taken before COVID-19 vaccination. The clonotype was recovered from a human donor who received a COVID-19 vaccine. The chain employs TRBV4-2 and TRBJ2-1; TRBD1 agrees at 7 bases. Written as DNA, the CDR3 is TGTGCCAGCAGCCAGCGACAGGGTTACGGCAATGAGCAGTTCTTC. As protein: CASSQRQGYGNEQFF.